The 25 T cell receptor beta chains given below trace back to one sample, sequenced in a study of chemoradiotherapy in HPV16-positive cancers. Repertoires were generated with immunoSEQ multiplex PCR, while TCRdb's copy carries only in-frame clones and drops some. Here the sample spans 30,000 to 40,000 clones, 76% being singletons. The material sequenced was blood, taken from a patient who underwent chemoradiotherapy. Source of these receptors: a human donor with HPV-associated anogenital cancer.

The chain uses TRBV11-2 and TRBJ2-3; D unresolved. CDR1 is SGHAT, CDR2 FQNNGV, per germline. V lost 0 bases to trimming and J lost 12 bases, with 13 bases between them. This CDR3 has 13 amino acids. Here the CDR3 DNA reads TGTGCCAGCAGCTTAGACGACGGCACATCCCAGTATTTT. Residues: CASSLDDGTSQYF.

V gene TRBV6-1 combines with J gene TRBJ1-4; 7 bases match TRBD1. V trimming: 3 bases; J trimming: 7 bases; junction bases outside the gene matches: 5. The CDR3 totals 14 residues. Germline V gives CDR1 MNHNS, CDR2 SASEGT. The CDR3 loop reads CASSDPQGGEKLFF. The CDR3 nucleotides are TGTGCCAGCAGTGATCCCCAGGGGGGTGAAAAACTGTTTTTT.

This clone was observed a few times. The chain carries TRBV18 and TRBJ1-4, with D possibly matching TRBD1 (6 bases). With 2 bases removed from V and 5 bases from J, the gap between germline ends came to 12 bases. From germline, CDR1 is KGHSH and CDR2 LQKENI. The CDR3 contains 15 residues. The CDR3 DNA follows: TGTGCCAGCTCACCAGTACAGGGAGCAAATGAAAAACTGTTTTTT. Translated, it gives CASSPVQGANEKLFF.

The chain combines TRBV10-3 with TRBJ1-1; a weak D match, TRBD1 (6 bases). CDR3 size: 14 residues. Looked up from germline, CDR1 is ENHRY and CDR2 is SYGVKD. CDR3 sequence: CASFEGGSNTEAFF. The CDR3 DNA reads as TGTGCGAGTTTTGAGGGGGGGTCGAACACTGAAGCTTTCTTT.

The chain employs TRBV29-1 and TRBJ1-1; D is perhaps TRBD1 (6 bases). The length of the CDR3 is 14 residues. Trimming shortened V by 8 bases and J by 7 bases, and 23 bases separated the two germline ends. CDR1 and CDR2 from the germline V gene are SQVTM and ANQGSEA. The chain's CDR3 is CSSSLVSGGREAFF. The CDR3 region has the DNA TGCAGCTCGTCCTTGGTATCGGGGGGCCGTGAAGCTTTCTTT.

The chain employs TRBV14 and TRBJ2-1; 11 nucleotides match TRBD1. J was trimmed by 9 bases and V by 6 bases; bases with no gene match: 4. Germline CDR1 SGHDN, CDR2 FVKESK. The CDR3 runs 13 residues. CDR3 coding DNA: TGTGCCAGCAGAGGGGACAGGGGGAGTGAGCAGTTCTTC. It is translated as CASRGDRGSEQFF. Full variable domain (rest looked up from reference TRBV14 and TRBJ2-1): EAGVTQFPSHSVIEKGQTVTLRCDPISGHDNLYWYRRVMGKEIKFLLHFVKESKQDESGMPNNRFLAERTGGTYSTLKVQPAELEDSGVYFCASRGDRGSEQFFGPGTRLTVL.

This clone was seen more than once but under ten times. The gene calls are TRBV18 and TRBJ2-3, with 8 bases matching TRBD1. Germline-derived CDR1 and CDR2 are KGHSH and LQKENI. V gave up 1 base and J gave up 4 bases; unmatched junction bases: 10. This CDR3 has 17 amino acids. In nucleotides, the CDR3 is TGTGCCAGCTCACCACGAACAGGGGGAATTAGTCCAGATACGCAGTATTTT. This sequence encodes CASSPRTGGISPDTQYF.

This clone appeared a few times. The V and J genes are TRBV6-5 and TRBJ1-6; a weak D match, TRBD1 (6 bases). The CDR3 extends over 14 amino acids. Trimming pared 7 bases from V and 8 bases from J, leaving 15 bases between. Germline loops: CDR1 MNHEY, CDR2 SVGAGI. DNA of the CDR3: TGTGCCAGCACCTCGACGGGGGCTGATTCACCCCTCCACTTT. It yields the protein CASTSTGADSPLHF.

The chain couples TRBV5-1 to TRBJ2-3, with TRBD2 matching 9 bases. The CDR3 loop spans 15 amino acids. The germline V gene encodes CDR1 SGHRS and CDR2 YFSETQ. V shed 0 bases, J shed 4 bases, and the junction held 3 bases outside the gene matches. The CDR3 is CASSLVLAGPDTQYF. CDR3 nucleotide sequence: TGCGCCAGCAGCTTGGTTCTAGCGGGGCCAGATACGCAGTATTTT.

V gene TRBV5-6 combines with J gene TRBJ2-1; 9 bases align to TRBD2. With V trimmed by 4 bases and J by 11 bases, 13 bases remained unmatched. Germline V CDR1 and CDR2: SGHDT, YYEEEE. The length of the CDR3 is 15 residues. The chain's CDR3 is CASSPGGSGGPKQFF. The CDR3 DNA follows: TGTGCCAGCAGCCCCGGCGGAAGCGGGGGGCCCAAGCAGTTCTTC.

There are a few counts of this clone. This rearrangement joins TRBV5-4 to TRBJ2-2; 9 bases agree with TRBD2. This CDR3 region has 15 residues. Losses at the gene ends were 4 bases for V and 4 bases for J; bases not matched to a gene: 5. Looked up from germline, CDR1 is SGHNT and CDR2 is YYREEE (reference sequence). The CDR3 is CASSGSGGSTGELFF. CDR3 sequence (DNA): TGTGCCAGCAGCGGTAGCGGGGGAAGCACCGGGGAGCTGTTTTTT.

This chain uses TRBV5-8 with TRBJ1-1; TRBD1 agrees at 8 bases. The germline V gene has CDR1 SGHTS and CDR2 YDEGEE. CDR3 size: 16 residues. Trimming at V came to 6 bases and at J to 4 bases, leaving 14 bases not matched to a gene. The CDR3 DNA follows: TGTGCCAGCACCGAACGACAGGGGACCCGAGGCACTGAAGCTTTCTTT. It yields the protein CASTERQGTRGTEAFF.

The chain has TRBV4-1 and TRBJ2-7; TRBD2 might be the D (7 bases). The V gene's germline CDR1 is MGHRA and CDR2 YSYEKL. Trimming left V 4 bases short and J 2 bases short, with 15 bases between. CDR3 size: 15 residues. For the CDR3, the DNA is TGCGCCAGCAGCCCGGGGGGAGGGGGAACCTACGAGCAGTACTTC. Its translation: CASSPGGGGTYEQYF.

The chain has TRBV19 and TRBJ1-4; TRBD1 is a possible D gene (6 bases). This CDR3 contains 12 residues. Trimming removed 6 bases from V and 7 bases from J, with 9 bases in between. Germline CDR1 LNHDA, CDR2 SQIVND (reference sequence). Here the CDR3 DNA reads TGTGCCAGTAGCGGGGGCAGTGAAAAACTGTTTTTT. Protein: CASSGGSEKLFF.

CDR3 region: CASSSSGTDLNYGYTF. DNA of the CDR3: TGTGCCAGCAGCTCCTCCGGGACAGACTTGAACTATGGCTACACCTTC. The chain uses TRBV7-2 and TRBJ1-2; 7 nucleotides align to TRBD1. This CDR3 comprises 16 residues. Trimming cost V 4 bases and J 2 bases; bases outside gene matches: 10. CDR1 is SGHTA, CDR2 FQGNSA, per germline.

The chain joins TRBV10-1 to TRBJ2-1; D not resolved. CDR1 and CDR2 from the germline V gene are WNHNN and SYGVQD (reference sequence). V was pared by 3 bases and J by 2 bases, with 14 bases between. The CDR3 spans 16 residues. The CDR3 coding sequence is TGCGCCAGCAGTGAAACTGGAGACCTTCCCTACAATGAGCAGTTCTTC. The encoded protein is CASSETGDLPYNEQFF.

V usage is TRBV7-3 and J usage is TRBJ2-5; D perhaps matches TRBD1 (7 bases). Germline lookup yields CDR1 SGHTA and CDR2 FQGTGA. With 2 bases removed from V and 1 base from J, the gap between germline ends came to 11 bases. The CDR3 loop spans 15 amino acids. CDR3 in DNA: TGTGCCAGCAGCTTACAGGGGGGCCGCCAAGAGACCCAGTACTTC. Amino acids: CASSLQGGRQETQYF.

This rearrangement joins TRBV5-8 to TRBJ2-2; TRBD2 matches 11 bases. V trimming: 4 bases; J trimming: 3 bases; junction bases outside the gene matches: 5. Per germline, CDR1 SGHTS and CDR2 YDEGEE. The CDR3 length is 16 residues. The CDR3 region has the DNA TGTGCCAGCAGCCCCCGACTAGCGGGGTACACCGGGGAGCTGTTTTTT. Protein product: CASSPRLAGYTGELFF.

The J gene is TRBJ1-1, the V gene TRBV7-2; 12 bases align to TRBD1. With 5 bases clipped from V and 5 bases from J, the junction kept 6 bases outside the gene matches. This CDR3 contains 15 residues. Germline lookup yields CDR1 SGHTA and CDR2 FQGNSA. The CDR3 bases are TGTGCCAGCAGCCAAGGGACAGGGGGCTTAACTGAAGCTTTCTTT. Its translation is CASSQGTGGLTEAFF.

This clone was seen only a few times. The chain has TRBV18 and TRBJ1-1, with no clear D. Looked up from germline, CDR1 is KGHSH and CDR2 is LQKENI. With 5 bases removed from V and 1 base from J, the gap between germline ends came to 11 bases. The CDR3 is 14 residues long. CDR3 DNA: TGTGCCAGCTCAGGAAAAACCCAGAACACTGAAGCTTTCTTT. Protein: CASSGKTQNTEAFF.

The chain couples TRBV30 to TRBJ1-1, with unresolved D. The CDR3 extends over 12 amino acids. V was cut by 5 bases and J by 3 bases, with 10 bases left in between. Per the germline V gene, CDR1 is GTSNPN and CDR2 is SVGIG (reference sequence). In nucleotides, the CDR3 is TGTGCCTGGGACCGAACCCACACTGAAGCTTTCTTT. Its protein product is CAWDRTHTEAFF.

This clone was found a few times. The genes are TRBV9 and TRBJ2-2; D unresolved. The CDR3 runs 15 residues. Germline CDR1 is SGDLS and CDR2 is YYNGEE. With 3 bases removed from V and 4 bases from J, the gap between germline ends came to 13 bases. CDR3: CASSARAVSTGELFF. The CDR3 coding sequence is TGTGCCAGCAGCGCCCGGGCAGTCTCCACCGGGGAGCTGTTTTTT. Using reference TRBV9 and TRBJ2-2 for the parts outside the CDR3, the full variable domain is DSGVTQTPKHLITATGQRVTLRCSPRSGDLSVYWYQQSLDQGLQFLIQYYNGEERAKGNILERFSAQQFPDLHSELNLSSLELGDSALYFCASSARAVSTGELFFGEGSRLTVL.

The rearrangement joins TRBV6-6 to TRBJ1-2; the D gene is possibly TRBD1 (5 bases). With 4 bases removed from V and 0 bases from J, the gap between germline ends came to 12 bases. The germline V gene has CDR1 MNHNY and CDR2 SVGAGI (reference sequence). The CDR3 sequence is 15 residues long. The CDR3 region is CASSFTGLTNYGYTF. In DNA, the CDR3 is TGTGCCAGCAGTTTCACAGGACTTACTAACTATGGCTACACCTTC.

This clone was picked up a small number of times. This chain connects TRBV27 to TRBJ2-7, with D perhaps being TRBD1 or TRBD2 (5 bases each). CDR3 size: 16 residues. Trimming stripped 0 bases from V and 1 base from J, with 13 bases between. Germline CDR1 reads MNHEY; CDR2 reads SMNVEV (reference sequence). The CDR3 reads CASSLSGAGGSYEQYF. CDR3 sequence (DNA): TGTGCCAGCAGTTTATCCGGGGCAGGTGGGTCCTACGAGCAGTACTTC.

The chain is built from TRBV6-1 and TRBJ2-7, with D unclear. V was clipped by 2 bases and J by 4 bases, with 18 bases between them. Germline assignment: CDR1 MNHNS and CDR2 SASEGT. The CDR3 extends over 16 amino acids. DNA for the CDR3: TGTGCCAGCAGTGAAATGGGCACTGAGGCGTATTACGAGCAGTACTTC. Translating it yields CASSEMGTEAYYEQYF.